A single sample gave rise to the 13 T cell receptor beta chains below, sequenced in a study of blood T cell repertoires in COVID-19. Method: immunoSEQ multiplex PCR; TCRdb's copy keeps in-frame clones and lacks some. The repertoire has about 89,000 clones, roughly 74% of them found once; the top ten carry over 5.5%. Material: peripheral blood. Receptor source: a man between 65 and 85 years old with COVID-19, enrolled during active disease.

This sequence joins TRBV6-1 and TRBJ1-5; a possible D gene is TRBD1 (6 bases). The germline V gene encodes CDR1 MNHNS and CDR2 SASEGT. The CDR3 covers 16 residues. Trimming shortened V by 4 bases and J by 0 bases, and 13 bases separated the two germline ends. DNA for the CDR3: TGTGCCAGCAGTGTGGCCAGGGGATATAGCAATCAGCCCCAGCATTTT. This codes for CASSVARGYSNQPQHF.

J is TRBJ2-3 and V is TRBV3-1 (or the pseudogene TRBV3-2), with TRBD2 matching 13 bases. Per the germline V gene, CDR1 is LGHDT and CDR2 is YNNKEL (reference sequence). The CDR3 is 16 amino acids. V trimming: 4 bases; J trimming: 5 bases; junction bases outside the gene matches: 6. CDR3 coding DNA: TGTGCCAGCAGCCGCTCGACTAGCGGGGGGTTAGATACGCAGTATTTT. Its translation is CASSRSTSGGLDTQYF.

This clone occurred once. The chain joins TRBV3-1 (or the pseudogene TRBV3-2) to TRBJ2-3; D possibly corresponds to TRBD2 (6 bases). V gave up 2 bases and J gave up 6 bases, with 12 bases separating them. Germline lookup yields CDR1 LGHDT and CDR2 YNNKEL (reference sequence). CDR3 length: 14 residues. The CDR3 region is CASSQSGTFDTQYF. In nucleotides, the CDR3 is TGTGCCAGCAGCCAATCTGGGACTTTCGATACGCAGTATTTT.

The chain couples TRBV7-9 to TRBJ1-1; TRBD1 agrees at 8 bases. Germline CDR1 SEHNR, CDR2 FQNEAQ (reference sequence). The CDR3 loop spans 16 amino acids. The V and J ends lost 5 bases and 4 bases, in that order; junction bases with no gene match: 12. CDR3 DNA sequence: TGTGCCAGCAGCGTCCCTCTTGGACAGGGAGGCACTGAAGCTTTCTTT. Protein product: CASSVPLGQGGTEAFF.

The chain combines TRBV9 with TRBJ1-2; D gene uncertain. V shed 0 bases and J shed 4 bases, with 7 bases lying between them. From germline, CDR1 is SGDLS and CDR2 YYNGEE. This CDR3 is built from 13 residues. The CDR3 sequence is CASSVVGGYGYTF. DNA for the CDR3: TGTGCCAGCAGCGTAGTGGGAGGCTATGGCTACACCTTC.

Details on this clone: The identical CDR3 is also encoded by other nucleotide sequences in the sample. This chain links TRBV5-6 with TRBJ1-2; 7 nucleotides align to TRBD1. CDR3 length: 14 amino acids. Germline values: CDR1 SGHDT, CDR2 YYEEEE. V dropped 0 bases and J dropped 4; count of bases not matched to a gene: 3. CDR3 sequence: CASSLGTGGYGYTF. Written as DNA, the CDR3 is TGTGCCAGCAGCTTGGGGACAGGAGGCTATGGCTACACCTTC.

The V gene is TRBV5-1, the J gene TRBJ2-7, with 11 bases matching TRBD2. CDR3 length: 19 amino acids. Germline V CDR1 and CDR2: SGHRS, YFSETQ. V shed 3 bases and J 0 bases; nucleotides not matched to a gene: 14. CDR3: CASSSSIAGGAPISYEQYF. The CDR3 DNA reads as TGCGCCAGCAGCTCATCGATAGCGGGAGGGGCTCCCATCTCCTACGAGCAGTACTTC.

The V and J genes are TRBV5-1 and TRBJ1-4; 9 nucleotides align to TRBD1. The CDR3 is 17 amino acids. J lost 2 bases, V lost 4 bases, and 9 bases had no gene match. CDR1 and CDR2 from the germline V gene are SGHRS and YFSETQ. CDR3 nucleotide sequence: TGCGCCAGCAGCAACGGACAGGGGATTTCGACTAATGAAAAACTGTTTTTT. This sequence encodes CASSNGQGISTNEKLFF. Full variable domain (missing parts from reference TRBV5-1 and TRBJ1-4): KAGVTQTPRYLIKTRGQQVTLSCSPISGHRSVSWYQQTPGQGLQFLFEYFSETQRNKGNFPGRFSGRQFSNSRSEMNVSTLELGDSALYLCASSNGQGISTNEKLFFGSGTQLSVL.

This rearrangement joins TRBV7-9 to TRBJ1-2; D is perhaps TRBD1 (6 bases). Germline CDR1 and CDR2: SEHNR and FQNEAQ (reference sequence). The CDR3 has 13 residues. V gave up 1 base and J gave up 8 bases, with 11 bases separating them. The CDR3 DNA sequence: TGTGCCAGCAGCTTAGGCGAGAGGGGGGGCTACACCTTC. This translates into CASSLGERGGYTF.

The chain employs TRBV4-3 and TRBJ1-4; no clear D. Germline assignment: CDR1 LGHNA and CDR2 YSLEER. Deletions cut 5 bases from V and 0 bases from J, with 16 bases between. The CDR3 length is 17 residues. The CDR3: CASSKALDTATNEKLFF. CDR3 DNA: TGCGCCAGCAGCAAAGCCCTCGACACTGCAACTAATGAAAAACTGTTTTTT.

Only one count was recorded for this clone. This chain uses TRBV5-1 with TRBJ2-3, with D possibly TRBD2 on 6 matching bases. The CDR3 covers 14 residues. CDR1 is SGHRS, CDR2 YFSETQ, per germline. V was clipped by 4 bases and J by 6 bases, with 15 bases between them. CDR3 sequence (DNA): TGCGCCAGCAGCCCAGGGAGGTCATCGGATACGCAGTATTTT. Protein sequence: CASSPGRSSDTQYF.

The chain carries TRBV5-6 and TRBJ2-5; D is ambiguous. V was cut by 0 bases and J by 1 base, with 4 bases left in between. Per germline, CDR1 SGHDT and CDR2 YYEEEE. The CDR3 sequence is 13 residues long. CDR3 amino acids: CASSLVSQETQYF. DNA for the CDR3: TGTGCCAGCAGCTTGGTCAGCCAAGAGACCCAGTACTTC. The variable domain in full, with the rest retrieved from reference TRBV5-6 and TRBJ2-5, is DAGVTQSPTHLIKTRGQQVTLRCSPKSGHDTVSWYQQALGQGPQFIFQYYEEEERQRGNFPDRFSGHQFPNYSSELNVNALLLGDSALYLCASSLVSQETQYFGPGTRLLVL.

The chain employs TRBV4-3 and TRBJ1-3, with 10 bases matching TRBD1. With V trimmed by 5 bases and J by 4 bases, 5 bases remained unmatched. CDR1 LGHNA and CDR2 YSLEER come from the germline V gene. The CDR3 has 15 amino acids. The CDR3 reads CASSRDRGEGNTIYF. CDR3 nucleotides: TGCGCCAGCAGCAGGGACAGGGGAGAGGGAAACACCATATATTTT.